The rows below give T cell receptor beta chains drawn from one sample of a study of control samples from healthy donors and cancer patients. This table comes from immunoSEQ multiplex PCR, and its TCRdb copy is limited to in-frame clones, with some not included. The sample lists around 200,000 clones, 90% to 95% occurring once. Sequenced: blood. All receptors derive from a woman aged 25-40 years in good health. Each CDR3 is given with its conserved first and last residue. The D gene is left open where the match is weak. Rows may omit the clone size; those that give it use once, few, many or a size class.

>NA|TRBD1|TRBJ2-1|TRBV28
CASSWPGQGGNEQFF
TGTGCCAGCAGTTGGCCGGGACAGGGTGGGAATGAGCAGTTCTTC
>NA|TRBD2|TRBJ2-5|TRBV6-6
CASSYWASGDQETQYF
TGTGCCAGCAGTTACTGGGCTAGCGGGGACCAAGAGACCCAGTACTTC
>once|TRBD1|TRBJ1-1|TRBV19
CASSIARTGRTEAFF
TGTGCCAGTAGTATAGCCCGGACAGGGCGGACTGAAGCTTTCTTT
>NA|NA|TRBJ1-2|TRBV2
CASRRTQANYGYTF
TGTGCCAGCAGACGTACCCAGGCTAACTATGGCTACACCTTC
>once|NA|TRBJ2-3|TRBV12-3/TRBV12-4
CASSWGRYTQYF
TGTGCCAGCAGTTGGGGACGATATACGCAGTATTTT
>NA|TRBD2|TRBJ2-1|TRBV7-2
CASSQLAGVFEQFF
TGTGCCAGCAGCCAACTAGCGGGAGTTTTTGAGCAGTTCTTC
>NA|NA|TRBJ2-1|TRBV11-2
CASSFTTYNEQFF
TGTGCCAGCAGCTTTACAACCTACAATGAGCAGTTCTTC
>NA|NA|TRBJ2-5|TRBV30
CAWGTWRETQYF
TGTGCCTGGGGGACTTGGCGAGAGACCCAGTACTTC
>NA|NA|TRBJ2-3|TRBV12-5
CASGLEGGDTQYF
TGTGCTAGTGGTTTGGAGGGGGGGGATACGCAGTATTTT
>NA|NA|TRBJ2-1|TRBV2
CASSRDTEQFF
TGTGCCAGCAGCCGGGACACTGAGCAGTTCTTC
>NA|TRBD1|TRBJ1-5|TRBV30
CAWSPGQGGQPQHF
TGTGCCTGGAGTCCGGGACAGGGCGGGCAGCCCCAGCATTTT
>NA|NA|TRBJ1-1|TRBV7-2
CASYGPTNTEAFF
TGTGCCAGCTACGGACCCACCAACACTGAAGCTTTCTTT
>NA|NA|TRBJ2-2|TRBV7-3
CASGREWGTGELFF
TGTGCCAGCGGTAGGGAGTGGGGCACCGGGGAGCTGTTTTTT
>NA|NA|TRBJ1-2|TRBV9
CASSLEDSIYGYTF
TGTGCCAGCAGCCTTGAAGACAGTATCTATGGCTACACCTTC
>NA|NA|TRBJ2-3|TRBV7-3
CASSLGLVTDTQYF
TGTGCCAGCAGCTTAGGGTTAGTGACAGATACGCAGTATTTT
>NA|TRBD1|TRBJ2-5|TRBV28
CASSLPGTGLETQYF
TGTGCCAGCAGTTTACCCGGGACAGGGCTAGAGACCCAGTACTTC
>NA|TRBD1|TRBJ1-4|TRBV15
CATSRGGGGTEKLFF
TGTGCCACCAGCCGAGGGGGCGGGGGGACTGAAAAACTGTTTTTT
>NA|NA|TRBJ1-2|TRBV6-2/TRBV6-3
CASSPGPYGYTF
TGTGCCAGCAGTCCAGGCCCCTATGGCTACACCTTC
>NA|TRBD1|TRBJ1-3|TRBV3-1/TRBV3-2
CASSQVGTGSGNTIYF
TGTGCCAGCAGCCAAGTAGGGACAGGGTCAGGAAACACCATATATTTT
>NA|TRBD2|TRBJ2-7|TRBV7-2
CASSSRDRGLAGVSEQYF
TGTGCCAGCAGCTCCCGGGACAGGGGACTAGCGGGAGTAAGTGAGCAGTACTTC
>NA|TRBD1|TRBJ1-2|TRBV7-8
CASSLGDRNYGYTF
TGTGCCAGCAGCTTAGGGGACAGAAACTATGGCTACACCTTC
>once|NA|TRBJ1-4|TRBV19
CASSTPRATTNEKLFF
TGTGCCAGTAGTACCCCCAGGGCTACAACTAATGAAAAACTGTTTTTT
>NA|NA|TRBJ1-5|TRBV19
CASSIQDYQPQHF
TGTGCCAGTAGTATACAGGACTATCAGCCCCAGCATTTT
>once|NA|TRBJ1-2|TRBV7-2
CASSPDSAYGYTF
TGTGCCAGCAGCCCCGACAGTGCCTATGGCTACACCTTC
>NA|NA|TRBJ2-3|TRBV13
CASSLGGGTDTQYF
TGTGCCAGCAGCTTAGGGGGTGGAACAGATACGCAGTATTTT
>NA|TRBD1|TRBJ2-5|TRBV5-1
CASSLGTGVETQYF
TGCGCCAGCAGCTTAGGGACAGGGGTCGAGACCCAGTACTTC
>once|NA|TRBJ2-1|TRBV6-4
CASSGYPGNEQFF
TGTGCCAGCAGTGGGTATCCGGGCAATGAGCAGTTCTTC
>NA|TRBD1|TRBJ1-4|TRBV13
CASSLADRGEKLFF
TGTGCCAGCAGCTTAGCCGACAGGGGGGAAAAACTGTTTTTT
>once|NA|TRBJ1-3|TRBV7-9
CASSLGFGTGNTIYF
TGTGCCAGCAGCTTAGGGTTTGGGACTGGAAACACCATATATTTT
>NA|TRBD1|TRBJ2-5|TRBV7-2
CASSPQQGLETQYF
TGTGCCAGCAGCCCTCAACAGGGGTTGGAGACCCAGTACTTC
>few|TRBD1|TRBJ2-2|TRBV6-4
CASGTGSAGELFF
TGTGCCAGCGGGACAGGGTCGGCCGGGGAGCTGTTTTTT
>NA|NA|TRBJ1-1|TRBV6-5
CASSRPPFLNTEAFF
TGTGCCAGCAGCCGCCCCCCATTCCTGAACACTGAAGCTTTCTTT
>NA|TRBD1|TRBJ1-5|TRBV6-1
CASSEDPDRGNQPQHF
TGTGCCAGCAGTGAAGACCCCGACAGGGGTAATCAGCCCCAGCATTTT
>NA|TRBD2|TRBJ2-3|TRBV9
CASSATGREPDTQYF
TGTGCCAGCAGCGCGACGGGGCGGGAGCCAGATACGCAGTATTTT